This is a list of T cell receptor beta chains from one sample in a study of shared clonotypes between healthy human individuals. Measured with immunoSEQ multiplex PCR; TCRdb has only the in-frame clones, and not every one. The sample carries hundreds of thousands of clones, 95% recorded once. Sequenced: naive CD8+ T cells sorted from blood. All receptors come from a woman aged 25 to 45 in good health. Each CDR3 is given with its conserved first and last residue. D genes are given only for firm matches. Clone sizes are given selectively: once, few, many, or a class where the clone is expanded.

d_gene: TRBD1
j_gene: TRBJ2-1
v_gene: TRBV15
abundance: -
CDR3nt: TGTGCCACCAGGGACCGGGACAGGGGGCTCAATGAGCAGTTCTTC
CDR3aa: CATRDRDRGLNEQFF

d_gene: TRBD1
j_gene: TRBJ2-7
v_gene: TRBV27
abundance: -
CDR3nt: TGTGCCAGCAGTTTCGCCAGGGGGTCTAACGAGCAGTACTTC
CDR3aa: CASSFARGSNEQYF

d_gene: TRBD2
j_gene: TRBJ2-7
v_gene: TRBV28
abundance: -
CDR3nt: TGTGCCAGCAGTTTCGGACTAGCGGGTTCCTACGAGCAGTACTTC
CDR3aa: CASSFGLAGSYEQYF

d_gene: -
j_gene: TRBJ1-1
v_gene: TRBV6-5
abundance: -
CDR3nt: TGTGCCAGCACCATTACTCAGGAAAACAGTGAAGCTTTCTTT
CDR3aa: CASTITQENSEAFF

d_gene: -
j_gene: TRBJ1-5
v_gene: TRBV6-1
abundance: -
CDR3nt: TGTGCCAGCACCCAAACAGGGCTCGGTCAGCCCCAGCATTTT
CDR3aa: CASTQTGLGQPQHF

d_gene: -
j_gene: TRBJ2-5
v_gene: TRBV25-1
abundance: -
CDR3nt: TGTGCCAGCAGTCGGGACAACCAAGAGACCCAGTACTTC
CDR3aa: CASSRDNQETQYF

d_gene: -
j_gene: TRBJ2-7
v_gene: TRBV19
abundance: once
CDR3nt: TGTGCCAGTAGTATGTCCCTCTCCTACGAGCAGTACTTC
CDR3aa: CASSMSLSYEQYF

d_gene: -
j_gene: TRBJ1-1
v_gene: TRBV28
abundance: -
CDR3nt: TGTGCCAGCAGGAAAGACGGCAACACTGAAGCTTTCTTT
CDR3aa: CASRKDGNTEAFF

d_gene: -
j_gene: TRBJ2-5
v_gene: TRBV14
abundance: -
CDR3nt: TGTGCCAGCAGCCAAGTTGGCGGAGGGGAGACCCAGTACTTC
CDR3aa: CASSQVGGGETQYF

d_gene: -
j_gene: TRBJ2-7
v_gene: TRBV27
abundance: -
CDR3nt: TGTGCCAGCAGTCCGGGCGGGGCGCAGCTATACGAGCAGTACTTC
CDR3aa: CASSPGGAQLYEQYF

d_gene: -
j_gene: TRBJ2-5
v_gene: TRBV28
abundance: once
CDR3nt: TGTGCCAGCAGTTCCGGGACCCAGTACTTC
CDR3aa: CASSSGTQYF

d_gene: -
j_gene: TRBJ1-1
v_gene: TRBV10-2
abundance: -
CDR3nt: TGCGCCAGCAGTGAACGGGGGAGGACTGAAGCTTTCTTT
CDR3aa: CASSERGRTEAFF

d_gene: -
j_gene: TRBJ2-1
v_gene: TRBV4-2
abundance: -
CDR3nt: TGTGCCAGCAGCCCCCGAGGAAGGGATGAGCAGTTCTTC
CDR3aa: CASSPRGRDEQFF

d_gene: TRBD1
j_gene: TRBJ2-7
v_gene: TRBV11-2
abundance: -
CDR3nt: TGTGCCAGCAGCTTAGGGCAGGGGGCGGTCGAGCAGTACTTC
CDR3aa: CASSLGQGAVEQYF

d_gene: TRBD2
j_gene: TRBJ2-5
v_gene: TRBV4-2
abundance: -
CDR3nt: TGTGCCAGCAGCCATGGAAGGACGGGAGGGCCTGAGGAGACCCAGTACTTC
CDR3aa: CASSHGRTGGPEETQYF

d_gene: -
j_gene: TRBJ2-2
v_gene: TRBV11-2
abundance: once
CDR3nt: TGTGCCCCCGGCCGACCCCTCAGGTCCGGGGAGCTGTTTTTT
CDR3aa: CAPGRPLRSGELFF

d_gene: -
j_gene: TRBJ2-3
v_gene: TRBV19
abundance: -
CDR3nt: TGTGCCAGTAGCATCTGGGGAGGTATTCAAGATACGCAGTATTTT
CDR3aa: CASSIWGGIQDTQYF

d_gene: -
j_gene: TRBJ1-1
v_gene: TRBV4-1
abundance: -
CDR3nt: TGCGCCAGCAGCCAAGATGATAGGGACATGGTGGGCGGTTTCTTT
CDR3aa: CASSQDDRDMVGGFF

d_gene: TRBD2
j_gene: TRBJ2-1
v_gene: TRBV6-5
abundance: -
CDR3nt: TGTGCCAGCAGTTACGGGGTCGGGGAGGGGTACAATGAGCAGTTCTTC
CDR3aa: CASSYGVGEGYNEQFF

d_gene: -
j_gene: TRBJ1-2
v_gene: TRBV4-1
abundance: -
CDR3nt: TGCGCCAGCAGCCAAGCATATCCGGCAGGGAGCTACACCTTC
CDR3aa: CASSQAYPAGSYTF

d_gene: -
j_gene: TRBJ2-1
v_gene: TRBV18
abundance: -
CDR3nt: TGTGCCAGCTCACCAGACGCCTCTGGAGGGTATGAGCAGTTCTTC
CDR3aa: CASSPDASGGYEQFF

d_gene: -
j_gene: TRBJ2-7
v_gene: TRBV6-5
abundance: -
CDR3nt: TGTGCCAGCAGATCAGGGGTTTACGAGCAGTACTTC
CDR3aa: CASRSGVYEQYF

d_gene: TRBD1
j_gene: TRBJ2-7
v_gene: TRBV27
abundance: -
CDR3nt: TGTGCCAGCACCCCCGGGACAGGGAGAGAGCAGTACTTC
CDR3aa: CASTPGTGREQYF

d_gene: TRBD2
j_gene: TRBJ2-7
v_gene: TRBV2
abundance: -
CDR3nt: TGTGCCAGCGCTAGCGGGAGCTCCTACGAGCAGTACTTC
CDR3aa: CASASGSSYEQYF

d_gene: TRBD2
j_gene: TRBJ2-1
v_gene: TRBV2
abundance: -
CDR3nt: TGTGCCAGCAGTGTAGGGAGCGGGAGGGCCTGGGAGCAGTTCTTC
CDR3aa: CASSVGSGRAWEQFF

d_gene: TRBD2
j_gene: TRBJ2-5
v_gene: TRBV5-1
abundance: once
CDR3nt: TGCGCCAGCAGCGCCGGGACTATCCAAGAGACCCAGTACTTC
CDR3aa: CASSAGTIQETQYF

d_gene: TRBD1
j_gene: TRBJ1-2
v_gene: TRBV30
abundance: -
CDR3nt: TGTGCCTGGAATCCGGGACAGCACTATGGCTACACCTTC
CDR3aa: CAWNPGQHYGYTF

d_gene: -
j_gene: TRBJ2-3
v_gene: TRBV2
abundance: -
CDR3nt: TGTGCCAGCAAATGGAGCGAGCAGGGCGGGATGACAGATACGCAGTATTTT
CDR3aa: CASKWSEQGGMTDTQYF

d_gene: TRBD1
j_gene: TRBJ2-7
v_gene: TRBV28
abundance: -
CDR3nt: TGTGCCAGCAGCTCTCCCGGGACAGGGGGCTCCTACGAGCAGTACTTC
CDR3aa: CASSSPGTGGSYEQYF

d_gene: -
j_gene: TRBJ2-7
v_gene: TRBV7-6
abundance: -
CDR3nt: TGTGCCAGCAGCTTAGGGACCGGGAGCGTTTACGAGCAGTACTTC
CDR3aa: CASSLGTGSVYEQYF

d_gene: -
j_gene: TRBJ2-5
v_gene: TRBV9
abundance: -
CDR3nt: TGTGCCAGCAGCGCCGGGGGTGGAGGAGAGACCCAGTACTTC
CDR3aa: CASSAGGGGETQYF

d_gene: TRBD2
j_gene: TRBJ2-3
v_gene: TRBV7-9
abundance: -
CDR3nt: TGTGCCAGCAGCGCGGGACTAGCGGGAAGTGGGACAGATACGCAGTATTTT
CDR3aa: CASSAGLAGSGTDTQYF

d_gene: TRBD1
j_gene: TRBJ1-1
v_gene: TRBV25-1
abundance: -
CDR3nt: TGTGCCAGCAGTGAATCCTGGATAAGGGGGCTCACTGAAGCTTTCTTT
CDR3aa: CASSESWIRGLTEAFF

d_gene: -
j_gene: TRBJ2-7
v_gene: TRBV5-5
abundance: -
CDR3nt: TGTGCCAGCAGCTTGGACACTGCCTACGAGCAGTACTTC
CDR3aa: CASSLDTAYEQYF

d_gene: -
j_gene: TRBJ2-5
v_gene: TRBV4-1
abundance: -
CDR3nt: TGCGCCAGCAGCCAAGAAGGGGAGGTTGCGCTAGGTGAGACCCAGTACTTC
CDR3aa: CASSQEGEVALGETQYF

d_gene: TRBD2
j_gene: TRBJ2-3
v_gene: TRBV7-8
abundance: -
CDR3nt: TGTGCCAGCAGCTCGAGACTAGCCGACAGCACAGATACGCAGTATTTT
CDR3aa: CASSSRLADSTDTQYF

d_gene: -
j_gene: TRBJ2-5
v_gene: TRBV27
abundance: -
CDR3nt: TGTGCCAGCAGTTTATGGGGTAGGGAGACCCAGTACTTC
CDR3aa: CASSLWGRETQYF

d_gene: TRBD2
j_gene: TRBJ2-7
v_gene: TRBV29-1
abundance: -
CDR3nt: TGCAGCGTTGAAGCTACTAGCGGGGCCGCCTACGAGCAGTACTTC
CDR3aa: CSVEATSGAAYEQYF

d_gene: -
j_gene: TRBJ2-7
v_gene: TRBV5-4
abundance: -
CDR3nt: TGTGCCAGCAGCTTGCGGGGGGCGGTCTACGAGCAGTACTTC
CDR3aa: CASSLRGAVYEQYF

d_gene: -
j_gene: TRBJ1-4
v_gene: TRBV7-6
abundance: -
CDR3nt: TGTGCCAGCAGCCTCAATGAAAAACTGTTTTTT
CDR3aa: CASSLNEKLFF

d_gene: -
j_gene: TRBJ2-1
v_gene: TRBV9
abundance: -
CDR3nt: TGTGCCAGCAGCGTAGACATGTTCTCCTACAATGAGCAGTTCTTC
CDR3aa: CASSVDMFSYNEQFF

d_gene: TRBD2
j_gene: TRBJ2-1
v_gene: TRBV5-4
abundance: -
CDR3nt: TGTGCCAGCAGCCTCGGTACTAGCGGATACAATGAGCAGTTCTTC
CDR3aa: CASSLGTSGYNEQFF

d_gene: TRBD1
j_gene: TRBJ1-1
v_gene: TRBV27
abundance: -
CDR3nt: TGTGCCAGCAGTTTATACAGGGGTTCTGAAGCTTTCTTT
CDR3aa: CASSLYRGSEAFF

d_gene: -
j_gene: TRBJ2-3
v_gene: TRBV4-2
abundance: -
CDR3nt: TGTGCCAGCAGCCAAGTCGACCTCCGAGCAACCGGCGATACGCAGTATTTT
CDR3aa: CASSQVDLRATGDTQYF

d_gene: -
j_gene: TRBJ2-7
v_gene: TRBV29-1
abundance: -
CDR3nt: TGCAGCGCGACTGCGGCCTACGAGCAGTACTTC
CDR3aa: CSATAAYEQYF

d_gene: TRBD1
j_gene: TRBJ2-1
v_gene: TRBV7-9
abundance: -
CDR3nt: TGTGCCAGCAGCTTAGCACCGACAGGGGGCGTCGATGAGCAGTTCTTC
CDR3aa: CASSLAPTGGVDEQFF

d_gene: -
j_gene: TRBJ1-1
v_gene: TRBV15
abundance: once
CDR3nt: TGTGCCACCAGCAGAGAAACTAGGGACACTGAAGCTTTCTTT
CDR3aa: CATSRETRDTEAFF

d_gene: TRBD2
j_gene: TRBJ2-1
v_gene: TRBV27
abundance: -
CDR3nt: TGTGCCAGCAGTCCTGGGACTAGCGGGAGAGTTGAGCAGTTCTTC
CDR3aa: CASSPGTSGRVEQFF

d_gene: -
j_gene: TRBJ2-7
v_gene: TRBV6-5
abundance: once
CDR3nt: TGTGCCAGCCGAACCACGGAGGGGAGATGGTACGAGCAGTACTTC
CDR3aa: CASRTTEGRWYEQYF

d_gene: -
j_gene: TRBJ2-7
v_gene: TRBV29-1
abundance: -
CDR3nt: TGCAGCGTTGAAGATCGGACCATGCGGCCCTACGAGCAGTACTTC
CDR3aa: CSVEDRTMRPYEQYF

d_gene: TRBD2
j_gene: TRBJ2-1
v_gene: TRBV4-1
abundance: -
CDR3nt: TGCGCCAGCAGACCCGGGACTAGCGGGAGTCCCTACAATGAGCAGTTCTTC
CDR3aa: CASRPGTSGSPYNEQFF

d_gene: TRBD1
j_gene: TRBJ2-7
v_gene: TRBV9
abundance: -
CDR3nt: TGTGCCAGCAGCCCAGGGACAGGGGTTCCCTACGAGCAGTACTTC
CDR3aa: CASSPGTGVPYEQYF

d_gene: TRBD1
j_gene: TRBJ1-1
v_gene: TRBV4-1
abundance: -
CDR3nt: TGCGCCAGCAGCCAAGATGGGGACAGGGGGCGCGTGAGCACTGAAGCTTTCTTT
CDR3aa: CASSQDGDRGRVSTEAFF

d_gene: TRBD1
j_gene: TRBJ1-3
v_gene: TRBV4-1
abundance: -
CDR3nt: TGCGCCAGCAGCCAAGCGACAGGGAAAGGAAACACCATATATTTT
CDR3aa: CASSQATGKGNTIYF

d_gene: -
j_gene: TRBJ2-7
v_gene: TRBV29-1
abundance: -
CDR3nt: TGCAGCGTTGAATCAGGGTTCAACGAGCAGTACTTC
CDR3aa: CSVESGFNEQYF

d_gene: -
j_gene: TRBJ2-7
v_gene: TRBV6-1
abundance: -
CDR3nt: TGTGCCAGCAGTGAAGCGGTCGGTTACTCCTACGAGCAGTACTTC
CDR3aa: CASSEAVGYSYEQYF